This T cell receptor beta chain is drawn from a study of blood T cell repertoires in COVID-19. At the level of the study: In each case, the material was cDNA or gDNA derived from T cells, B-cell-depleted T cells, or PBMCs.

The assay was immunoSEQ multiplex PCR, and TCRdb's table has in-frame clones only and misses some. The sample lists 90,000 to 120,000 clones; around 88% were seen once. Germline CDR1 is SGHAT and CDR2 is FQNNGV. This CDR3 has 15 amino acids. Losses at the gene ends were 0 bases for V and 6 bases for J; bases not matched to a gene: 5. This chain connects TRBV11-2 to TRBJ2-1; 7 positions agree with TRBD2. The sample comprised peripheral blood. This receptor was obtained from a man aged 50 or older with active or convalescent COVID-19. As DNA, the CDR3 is TGTGCCAGCAGCTTAGATTTCTGGGGGGGCAATGAGCAGTTCTTC. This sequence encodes CASSLDFWGGNEQFF.